Listed here is a single TCR beta chain. The antigen this receptor binds is unknown. Base qualities are not recorded, but no much larger clone differs from it by a single base. During the collection period, no infections or other immune events were recorded for the healthy donors. Time-dependent variance in a beta-binomial model of T-cell clone differential abundance was calibrated using healthy-donor blood repertoires as a training cohort. The training cohort comprised 10 or so healthy donors, 3 female and 7 male. Donor ages ranged from roughly 25 to 65 years, with an average of around 43 years. Whole blood, obtained from a commercial supplier, was collected from each healthy donor at three time points spaced around 13 days apart. For immunosequencing, genomic DNA was extracted from whole blood that had not been sorted. The immunoSEQ Assay, which uses bias-controlled multiplex PCR amplification of genomic DNA, was used to profile TCRbeta CDR3 regions. The authors' pipeline ran thus. To quantify the absolute abundance of each unique TCRbeta CDR3 region, the sequences were collapsed and filtered. Differential abundance was assessed using a binomial (Fisher-equivalent) model and a beta-binomial model in which time-dependent variance fitted from healthy donors was added. Clones with fewer than 5 combined templates were removed, and differential abundance was called for clones with a Benjamini-Hochberg FDR below 0.01. In the beta-binomial model, variance was expressed as a function of the total template count across the two samples, in the form v = (b*log(k)+a)^2. Not all clones reach the TCRdb copy of this immuneACCESS table, which keeps in-frame sequences only. Checked studies attribute under half of the gap to unresolved V genes and leave the rest unexplained. D and trimming come from the DNA, and the V and J calls and clone size come from that table. For this sample the table gives tens of thousands of clones, of which around 84% were detected only once. The ten largest clones take up 15% to 20% of the sample.

This record comes from a study of identifying expanded T cells in peripheral blood (dated by TCRdb to the late 2010s). Study-level background: Technical replicates were generated by sequencing separate aliquots of the same genomic DNA pool, with four replicates compared pairwise. The paper's findings and limits, for the study overall: In all healthy donors, the variance in clone template counts between samples taken two to three weeks apart rose significantly as total template count increased. Both the number of clones called differentially abundant and the false-positive rate were significantly reduced by the beta-binomial model across all healthy-donor time intervals. About 1.3 differentially abundant clones were flagged by the binomial model between technical replicates, whereas about 16 and 19 were flagged over approximately two weeks and four weeks, respectively. It was expected by the authors that biological variance in healthy repertoires might increase further over much longer intervals, such as months to years.

The V and J ends are trimmed by 3 bases and 1 base, leaving 11 bases between them. The CDR3 contains 15 residues, cysteine and phenylalanine counted. The only DNA kept is the CDR3, 45 bases in frame from the first base. Via the germline V gene, CDR1 is SGHNT and CDR2 YENEEA. This sequence was found in a person between 18 and 75 years old in good health. This receptor chain uses TRBV11-3 and TRBJ2-3; the D gene is possibly TRBD1, with 6 bases matching. Specimen: blood. The nucleotides read TGTGCCAGCAGCTTCCAGGGGTCGGGCACAGATACGCAGTATTTT. Its product reads: CASSFQGSGTDTQYF.